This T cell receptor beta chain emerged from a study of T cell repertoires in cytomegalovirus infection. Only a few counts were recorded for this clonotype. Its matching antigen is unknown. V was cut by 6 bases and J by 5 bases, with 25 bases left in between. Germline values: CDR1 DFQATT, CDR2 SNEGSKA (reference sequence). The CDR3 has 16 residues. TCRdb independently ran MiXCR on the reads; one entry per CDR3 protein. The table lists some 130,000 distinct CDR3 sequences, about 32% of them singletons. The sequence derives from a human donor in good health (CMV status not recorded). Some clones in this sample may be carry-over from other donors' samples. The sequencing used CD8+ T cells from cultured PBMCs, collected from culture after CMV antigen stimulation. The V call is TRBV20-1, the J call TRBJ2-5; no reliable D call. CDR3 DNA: TGCAGTGCCCACCCCGCGCGGCCAGAAGTACTGGAGACCCAGTACTTC. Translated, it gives CSAHPARPEVLETQYF.